This T cell receptor beta chain was profiled in a study of blood T cells in healthy people across ages. Per-sample PBMC isolation yielded at least 6.5 million cells. V dropped 7 bases and J dropped 2 bases, with 12 bases sitting between them. CDR3 length equals 14 residues. Per germline, CDR1 MDHEN and CDR2 SYDVKM. With a J-beta primer mix and a sample-barcoded 5' primer, a second PCR ran 7 to 11 cycles. TCRdb reprocessed the 5' RACE reads with MiXCR, giving one entry per CDR3 protein. The sample includes 920,000 or so distinct CDR3 sequences, 40% to 50% of them seen just once. This chain joins TRBV28 and TRBJ1-3; no clear D. This TCR derives from an older woman in good health. Sequencing was done on a sample of blood. The CDR3 loop is CASTLRQAGNTIYF. The CDR3 DNA follows: TGTGCCAGCACCCTGCGGCAAGCTGGAAACACCATATATTTT.